The clone carrying this T cell receptor (beta chain) was recorded a few times. J was trimmed by 1 base and V by 2 bases; bases with no gene match: 6. The length of the CDR3 is 16 residues. Germline-derived CDR1 and CDR2 are MGHDK and SYGVNS. These data are taken from a study of regulatory T cells in long-lasting Graves disease. Time point here: newly diagnosed GD, antithyroid drugs for less than 3 months. RNA extracted from PBMCs served as the sequencing template. An endocrinology department in Xi'an, China, recruited the patients. Library construction for TCR beta used iRepertoire HTBI primers and Arm-PCR of CDR3 regions. As originally analysed: Across all samples, about 60 TRBV segments and 14 TRBJ segments were identified. TCRdb fed the multiplex PCR reads into MiXCR, producing one record per CDR3 protein. Clone size and V and J calls follow TCRdb, not the original study. This sample carries roughly 560,000 distinct CDR3 sequences, around 11% of them seen once, and the ten largest clones take about 8.9%.

This same sample was also part of a study on T cells in Graves' hyperthyroidism and ophthalmopathy.

The clonotype was recovered from a woman in her twenties or thirties with Graves disease. The chain combines TRBV25-1 with TRBJ1-1; 8 nucleotides align to TRBD1. Sequencing was performed on peripheral blood mononuclear cells (PBMCs), taken at new diagnosis, from a patient treated with antithyroid drugs. The CDR3 nucleotides read TGTGCCAGCAGTGAACCCCCGGGGACAGGGAACACTGAAGCTTTCTTT. This codes for CASSEPPGTGNTEAFF.